A selection of T cell receptor beta chains follows, all from one sample in a study of Ad26.COV2.S vaccination and SARS-CoV-2 variants. Method: immunoSEQ multiplex PCR; TCRdb's copy keeps in-frame clones and lacks some. This table has around 500,000 clones, 89% appearing once. This specimen was peripheral blood, taken in a trial of Ad26.COV2.S vaccine versus placebo. All receptors derive from a person aged 18-60 years who received the Ad26.COV2.S COVID-19 vaccine or a placebo. Each CDR3 is given with its conserved first and last residue. A D gene is named only where the DNA matches it firmly. Where a row states a size, it is once, few, many or the class of an expanded clone; other rows omit it.

clone_size d_call j_call v_call cdr3_nt cdr3_aa
NA TRBD2 TRBJ2-1 TRBV6-5 TGTGCCAGCAGTTACTCTGGCGGGAGGGCCCAGAATGAGCAGTTCTTC CASSYSGGRAQNEQFF
NA NA TRBJ1-5 TRBV5-5 TGTGCCAGCAGCCTACACAGCGAGGGTGGGTTTTTATCGCCCCAGCATTTT CASSLHSEGGFLSPQHF
NA TRBD1 TRBJ1-2 TRBV15 TGTGCCACCAGCTACGGCAGGGGGCAAAATGGCTACACCTTC CATSYGRGQNGYTF
NA NA TRBJ2-7 TRBV10-2 TGCGCCAGCAGTGAGTCGAAGACGGGGGAGCAGTACTTC CASSESKTGEQYF
few TRBD1 TRBJ1-5 TRBV30 TGTGCCTGGAGTGTACAGGGGGATCAGCCCCAGCATTTT CAWSVQGDQPQHF
NA NA TRBJ1-3 TRBV2 TGTGCCAGCCGGGACTTTACGGCTGGAAACACCATATATTTT CASRDFTAGNTIYF
NA TRBD1 TRBJ2-7 TRBV6-6 TGTGCCAGCAGCCAGTCCCTCCGGGACAGTGCCTACGAGCAGTACTTC CASSQSLRDSAYEQYF
NA TRBD1 TRBJ1-6 TRBV18 TGTGCCAGCTCACCCCGGGACAGCGAGTCACCCCTCCACTTT CASSPRDSESPLHF
NA NA TRBJ2-7 TRBV25-1 TGTGCCAGCAGTGGATGGGGGGACGGAACCTACGAGCAGTACTTC CASSGWGDGTYEQYF
NA TRBD1 TRBJ2-2 TRBV28 TGTGCCAGCAGTTTAGAGGGACAGGGGGCCGGGGAGCTGTTTTTT CASSLEGQGAGELFF
NA NA TRBJ1-2 TRBV19 TGTGCCAGTAGTATTTCCAGGGAATACTGGGGCTACACCTTC CASSISREYWGYTF
NA TRBD1 TRBJ1-5 TRBV28 TGTGCCAGCAAACGGGACAGCACCAGCCAGCCCCAGCATTTT CASKRDSTSQPQHF
NA NA TRBJ2-3 TRBV18 TGTGCCAGCTCACCACGTGGCGGCGGGGTTAGCACAGATACGCAGTATTTT CASSPRGGGVSTDTQYF
NA NA TRBJ2-5 TRBV18 TGTGCCAGCTCACCGATGCCCGGGAGATCCGTCGGGGAGACCCAGTACTTC CASSPMPGRSVGETQYF
NA NA TRBJ1-5 TRBV27 TGTGCCAGCAGCTCCTTTAACAATCAGCCCCAGCATTTT CASSSFNNQPQHF
NA NA TRBJ2-1 TRBV28 TGTGCCAGCAGTTCCCCAGGGGAGGGAGGAGATGAGCAGTTCTTC CASSSPGEGGDEQFF
once NA TRBJ1-3 TRBV19 TGTGCCAGTAGTACAGGGGCGGCTGGAAACACCATATATTTT CASSTGAAGNTIYF
NA NA TRBJ1-1 TRBV4-2 TGTGCCAGCAGCCAAGATCTCCGGGTGAACACTGAAGCTTTCTTT CASSQDLRVNTEAFF
NA NA TRBJ1-1 TRBV18 TGTGCCAGCTCACCAACACGTCCCCCGGCCGAAGCTTTCTTT CASSPTRPPAEAFF
NA NA TRBJ2-1 TRBV21-1 TGTGCCAGCAGCAAAAACGGGGCTGTGGTCGGGACTAGCGTCAATGAGCAGTTCTTC CASSKNGAVVGTSVNEQFF
NA NA TRBJ1-1 TRBV20-1 TGCAGTGCTAGTTGGAACACTGAAGCTTTCTTT CSASWNTEAFF
once NA TRBJ1-2 TRBV24-1 TGTGCCACCAGTGATTTCACAGGGATGGGCTACACCTTC CATSDFTGMGYTF
NA NA TRBJ1-1 TRBV2 TGTGCCAGCAGTGAGACGGAGAACACTGAAGCTTTCTTT CASSETENTEAFF
NA NA TRBJ2-1 TRBV7-2 TGTGCCAGCAGCTTAGAAGGGTTTGAGCAGTTCTTC CASSLEGFEQFF
NA NA TRBJ1-3 TRBV19 TGTGCCAGTGTGGGGGGACCTGGAAACACCATATATTTT CASVGGPGNTIYF
NA NA TRBJ2-5 TRBV7-8 TGTGCCAGCAGCTTGAGCTTACACGAGCAAGAGACCCAGTACTTC CASSLSLHEQETQYF
NA NA TRBJ1-2 TRBV3-1/TRBV3-2 TGTGCCAGCAGCCAAGATAGTATGGGAAGCCTATATGGCTACACCTTC CASSQDSMGSLYGYTF
NA TRBD2 TRBJ2-5 TRBV5-1 TGCGCCAGCAGCCCGGGACTAGCGGATCGAGAGACCCAGTACTTC CASSPGLADRETQYF
NA TRBD1 TRBJ1-2 TRBV6-5 TGTGCCAGCTCCCCAGGGGGATGGAACTATGGCTACACCTTC CASSPGGWNYGYTF
NA NA TRBJ1-1 TRBV18 TGTGCCAGCTCAACCGAAGGACAGCCGAACACTGAAGCTTTCTTT CASSTEGQPNTEAFF
NA TRBD2 TRBJ2-3 TRBV10-3 TGTGCCATCAGTGAGCACTCGACTAGCGGGACCCCTAGGGATACGCAGTATTTT CAISEHSTSGTPRDTQYF
NA TRBD2 TRBJ2-1 TRBV6-5 TGTGCCAGCAGTTCTCCCAGCGGGGGGACCTACAATGAGCAGTTCTTC CASSSPSGGTYNEQFF
NA TRBD2 TRBJ2-5 TRBV4-3 TGCGCCAGCAGCCGAGCCCTAGCGGTGGGAGAGACCCAGTACTTC CASSRALAVGETQYF
NA NA TRBJ2-5 TRBV3-1/TRBV3-2 TGTGCCAGCAGCCAAAAAGGGTTCAGGACGGAGACCCAGTACTTC CASSQKGFRTETQYF
NA TRBD1 TRBJ1-6 TRBV10-3 TGTGCATCAGGGGGCGAACATAATTCACCCCTCCACTTT CASGGEHNSPLHF
once NA TRBJ1-1 TRBV6-1 TGTGCCAGCAGTGAATCTTGGGTTGGTGACACTGAAGCTTTCTTT CASSESWVGDTEAFF
once NA TRBJ2-7 TRBV5-4 TGTGCCAGCAGCTTGGGACAGTCCTACGAGCAGTACTTC CASSLGQSYEQYF
NA NA TRBJ2-7 TRBV12-5 TGTGCTAGTGGATTTGAGGGCCACGAGCAGTACTTC CASGFEGHEQYF
NA NA TRBJ1-1 TRBV30 TGTGCCTGGAGTCCGGGCCGCAGGAACACTGAAGCTTTCTTT CAWSPGRRNTEAFF
NA TRBD1 TRBJ1-2 TRBV2 TGTGCCAGCAGTGCGACAGGGATCGGGAACTATGGCTACACCTTC CASSATGIGNYGYTF